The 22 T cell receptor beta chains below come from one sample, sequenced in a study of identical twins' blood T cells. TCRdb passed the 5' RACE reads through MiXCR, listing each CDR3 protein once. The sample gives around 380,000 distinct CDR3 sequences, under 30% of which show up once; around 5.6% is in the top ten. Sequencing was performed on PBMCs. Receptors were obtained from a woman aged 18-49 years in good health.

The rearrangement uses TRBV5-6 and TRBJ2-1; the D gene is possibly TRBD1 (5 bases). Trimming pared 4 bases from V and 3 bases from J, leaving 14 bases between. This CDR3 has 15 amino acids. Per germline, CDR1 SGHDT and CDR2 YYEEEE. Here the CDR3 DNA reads TGTGCCAGCAGCCCGGACACCAAGATCTACAATGAGCAGTTCTTC. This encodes CASSPDTKIYNEQFF.

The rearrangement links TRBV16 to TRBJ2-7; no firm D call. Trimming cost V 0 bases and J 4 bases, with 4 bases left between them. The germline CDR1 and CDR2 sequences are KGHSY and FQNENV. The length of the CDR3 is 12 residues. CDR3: CASSQSGYEQYF. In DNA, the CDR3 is TGTGCCAGCAGCCAATCCGGGTACGAGCAGTACTTC.

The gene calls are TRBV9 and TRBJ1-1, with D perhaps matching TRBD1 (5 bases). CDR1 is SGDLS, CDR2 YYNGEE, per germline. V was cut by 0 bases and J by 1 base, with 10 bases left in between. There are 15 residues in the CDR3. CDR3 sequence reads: CASSVARGTNTEAFF. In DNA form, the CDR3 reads TGTGCCAGCAGCGTAGCTAGAGGGACGAACACTGAAGCTTTCTTT.

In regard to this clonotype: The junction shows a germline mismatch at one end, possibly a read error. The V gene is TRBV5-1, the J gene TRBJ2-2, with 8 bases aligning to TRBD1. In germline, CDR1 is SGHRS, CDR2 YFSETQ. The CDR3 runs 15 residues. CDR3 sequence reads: CASSLTGGHSGELLF. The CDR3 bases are TGCGCCAGCAGCTTAACAGGGGGTCATTCCGGGGAGCTGTTGTTT.

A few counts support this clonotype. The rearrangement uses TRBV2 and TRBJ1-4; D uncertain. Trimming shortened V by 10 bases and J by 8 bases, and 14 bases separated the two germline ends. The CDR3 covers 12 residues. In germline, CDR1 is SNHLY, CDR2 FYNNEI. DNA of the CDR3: TGTGCCACCTCAGGAGAGGGAGAAAAACTGTTTTTT. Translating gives CATSGEGEKLFF.

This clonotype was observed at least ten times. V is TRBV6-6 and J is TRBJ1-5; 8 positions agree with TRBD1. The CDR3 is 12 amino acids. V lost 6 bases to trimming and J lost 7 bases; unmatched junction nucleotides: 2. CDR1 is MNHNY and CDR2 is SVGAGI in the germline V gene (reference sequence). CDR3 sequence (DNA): TGTGCCAGCAGGACAGGGGTCCAGCCCCAGCATTTT. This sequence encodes CASRTGVQPQHF.

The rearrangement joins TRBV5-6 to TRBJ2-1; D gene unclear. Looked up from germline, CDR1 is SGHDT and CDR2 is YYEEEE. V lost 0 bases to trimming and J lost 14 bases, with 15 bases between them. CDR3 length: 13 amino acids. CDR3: CASSLGYPGEEFF. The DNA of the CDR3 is TGTGCCAGCAGCTTGGGGTATCCAGGAGAGGAGTTCTTC. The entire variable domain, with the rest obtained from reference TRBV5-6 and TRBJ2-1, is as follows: DAGVTQSPTHLIKTRGQQVTLRCSPKSGHDTVSWYQQALGQGPQFIFQYYEEEERQRGNFPDRFSGHQFPNYSSELNVNALLLGDSALYLCASSLGYPGEEFFGPGTRLTVL.

CDR3 in amino acids: CASSSKTGAVRREQFF. CDR3 nucleotide sequence: TGTGCCAGCAGCTCAAAGACAGGGGCCGTCCGCCGGGAGCAGTTCTTC. The chain employs TRBV7-9 and TRBJ2-1, with 8 bases matching TRBD1. The CDR3 totals 16 residues. Germline lookup yields CDR1 SEHNR and CDR2 FQNEAQ (reference sequence). V shed 4 bases, J shed 10 bases, and the junction held 15 bases outside the gene matches.

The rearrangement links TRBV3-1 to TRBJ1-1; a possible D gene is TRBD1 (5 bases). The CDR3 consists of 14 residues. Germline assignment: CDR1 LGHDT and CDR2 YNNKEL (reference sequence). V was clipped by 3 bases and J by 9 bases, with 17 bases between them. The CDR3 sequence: CASSQMGVDTKAFF. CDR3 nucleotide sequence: TGTGCCAGCAGCCAGATGGGGGTGGACACAAAAGCTTTCTTT.

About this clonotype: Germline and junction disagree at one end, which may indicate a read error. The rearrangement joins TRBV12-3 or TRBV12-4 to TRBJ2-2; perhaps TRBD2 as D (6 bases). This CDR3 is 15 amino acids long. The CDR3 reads CAGSFEQGGTGELFF. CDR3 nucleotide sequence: TGTGCCGGCAGCTTTGAGCAGGGAGGCACCGGGGAGCTGTTTTTT.

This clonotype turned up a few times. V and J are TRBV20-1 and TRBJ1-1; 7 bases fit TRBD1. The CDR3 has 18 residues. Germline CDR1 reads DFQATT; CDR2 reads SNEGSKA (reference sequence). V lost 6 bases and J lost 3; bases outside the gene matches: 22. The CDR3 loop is CSASPPRSTQGSDTEAFF. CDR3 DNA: TGCAGTGCCAGTCCCCCAAGGTCAACACAGGGGAGTGACACTGAAGCTTTCTTT.

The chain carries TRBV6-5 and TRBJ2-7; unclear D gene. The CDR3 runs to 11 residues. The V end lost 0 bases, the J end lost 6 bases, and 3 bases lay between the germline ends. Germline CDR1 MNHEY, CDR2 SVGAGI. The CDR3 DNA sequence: TGTGCCAGCAGTTACTCGAGCGAGCAGTACTTC. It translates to CASSYSSEQYF.

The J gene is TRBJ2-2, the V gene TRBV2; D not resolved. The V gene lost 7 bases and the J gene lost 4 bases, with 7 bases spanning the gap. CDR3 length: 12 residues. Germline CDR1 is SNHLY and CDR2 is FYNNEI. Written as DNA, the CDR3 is TGTGCCAGCATGCGTTTCACCGGGGAGCTGTTTTTT. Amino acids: CASMRFTGELFF.

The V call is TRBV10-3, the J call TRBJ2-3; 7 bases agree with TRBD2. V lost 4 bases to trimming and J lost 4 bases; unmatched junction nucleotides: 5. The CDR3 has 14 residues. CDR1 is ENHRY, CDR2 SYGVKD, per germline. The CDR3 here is CAISGSGGADTQYF. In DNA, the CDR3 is TGTGCCATCAGTGGATCGGGGGGAGCAGATACGCAGTATTTT.

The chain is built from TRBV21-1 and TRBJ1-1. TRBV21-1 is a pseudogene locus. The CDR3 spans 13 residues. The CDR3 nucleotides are TGTGCCAGCAGCAGCGAGAGAGGGCTCCTGGCTTTCTTT. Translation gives CASSSERGLLAFF.

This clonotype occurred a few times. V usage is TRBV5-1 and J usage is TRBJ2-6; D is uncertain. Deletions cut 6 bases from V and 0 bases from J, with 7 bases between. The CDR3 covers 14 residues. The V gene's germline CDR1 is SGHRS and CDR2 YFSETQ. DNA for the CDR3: TGCGCCAGCATGGATATCTCTGGGGCCAACGTCCTGACTTTC. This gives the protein CASMDISGANVLTF.

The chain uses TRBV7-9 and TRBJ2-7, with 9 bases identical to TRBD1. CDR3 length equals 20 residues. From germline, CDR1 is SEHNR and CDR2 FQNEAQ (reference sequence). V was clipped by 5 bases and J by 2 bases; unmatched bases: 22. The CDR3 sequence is CASSPFPGQGVLRDPYEQYF. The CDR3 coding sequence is TGTGCCAGCAGCCCCTTCCCGGGACAGGGCGTTTTGCGGGACCCCTACGAGCAGTACTTC.

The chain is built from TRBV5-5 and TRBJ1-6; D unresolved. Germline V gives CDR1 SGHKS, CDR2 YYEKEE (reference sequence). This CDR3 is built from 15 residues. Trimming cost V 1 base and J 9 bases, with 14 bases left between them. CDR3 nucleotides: TGTGCCAGCAGCTTGCGGGTGCCAACGTTTTCACCCCTCCACTTT. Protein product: CASSLRVPTFSPLHF.

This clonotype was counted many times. In DNA, the CDR3 is TGTGCCAGCAGCCAAGGAGCCGGAAACACCATATATTTT. This gives the protein CASSQGAGNTIYF. The gene calls are TRBV3-1 and TRBJ1-3; unclear D gene. Trimming took off 1 base at V and 4 bases at J, with 5 bases between the two ends. Germline loops: CDR1 LGHDT, CDR2 YNNKEL (reference sequence). This CDR3 spans 13 amino acids.

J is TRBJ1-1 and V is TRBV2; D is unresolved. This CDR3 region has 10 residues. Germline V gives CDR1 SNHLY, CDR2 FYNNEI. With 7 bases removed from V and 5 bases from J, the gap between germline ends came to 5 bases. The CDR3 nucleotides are TGTGCCAGCACTGGTACTGAAGCTTTCTTT. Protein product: CASTGTEAFF. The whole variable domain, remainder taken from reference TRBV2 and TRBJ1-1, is EPEVTQTPSHQVTQMGQEVILRCVPISNHLYFYWYRQILGQKVEFLVSFYNNEISEKSEIFDDQFSVERPDGSNFTLKIRSTKLEDSAMYFCASTGTEAFFGQGTRLTVV.

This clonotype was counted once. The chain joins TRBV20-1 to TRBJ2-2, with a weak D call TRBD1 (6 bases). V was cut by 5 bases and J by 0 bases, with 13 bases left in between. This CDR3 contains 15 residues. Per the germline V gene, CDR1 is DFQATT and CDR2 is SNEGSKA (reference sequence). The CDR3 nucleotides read TGCAGTGCTCCCAAGGACAGATCGAACACCGGGGAGCTGTTTTTT. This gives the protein CSAPKDRSNTGELFF.

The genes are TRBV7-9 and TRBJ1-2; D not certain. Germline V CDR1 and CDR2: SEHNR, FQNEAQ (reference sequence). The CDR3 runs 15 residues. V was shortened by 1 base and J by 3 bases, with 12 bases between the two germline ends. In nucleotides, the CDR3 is TGTGCCAGCAGCTTAGTACGATCAGCTTACTATGGCTACACCTTC. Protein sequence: CASSLVRSAYYGYTF.